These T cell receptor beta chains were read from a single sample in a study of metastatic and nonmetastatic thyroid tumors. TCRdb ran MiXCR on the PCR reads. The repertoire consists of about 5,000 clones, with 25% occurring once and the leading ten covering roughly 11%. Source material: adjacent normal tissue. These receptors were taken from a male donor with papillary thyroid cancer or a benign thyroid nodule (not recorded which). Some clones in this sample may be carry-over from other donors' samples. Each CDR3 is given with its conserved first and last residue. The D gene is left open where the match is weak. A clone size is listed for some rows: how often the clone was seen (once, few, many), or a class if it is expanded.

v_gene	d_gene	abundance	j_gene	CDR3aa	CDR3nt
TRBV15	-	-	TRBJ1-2	CATSRDKGSYGYTF	TGTGCCACCAGCAGAGATAAGGGCAGCTATGGCTACACCTTC
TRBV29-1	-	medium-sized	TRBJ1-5	CSAWTADNQPQHF	TGCAGCGCCTGGACAGCAGACAATCAGCCCCAGCATTTT
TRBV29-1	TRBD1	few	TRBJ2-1	CSAPGTGDNEQLF	TGCAGCGCTCCCGGGACAGGGGACAATGAGCAGCTCTTC
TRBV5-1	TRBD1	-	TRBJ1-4	CASSADRVGEKLFF	TGCGCCAGCAGCGCGGACAGGGTTGGGGAAAAACTGTTTTTT
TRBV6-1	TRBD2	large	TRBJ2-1	CASSTDTGEGNEQFF	TGTGCCAGCAGTACGGATACTGGGGAGGGCAATGAGCAGTTCTTC
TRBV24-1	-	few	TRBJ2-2	CATSDSVTNTGELFF	TGTGCCACCAGTGATAGTGTCACCAACACCGGGGAGCTGTTTTTT
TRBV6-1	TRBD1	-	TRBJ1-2	CASSPPRVQGAEGYTF	TGTGCCAGCAGTCCGCCCCGCGTACAGGGGGCGGAAGGCTACACCTTC
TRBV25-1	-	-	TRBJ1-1	CASSESLYAFF	TGTGCCAGCAGTGAATCCCTGTACGCTTTCTTT
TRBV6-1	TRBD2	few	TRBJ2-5	CASTQTGGGGETQYF	TGTGCCAGCACCCAGACGGGGGGGGGTGGAGAGACCCAGTACTTC
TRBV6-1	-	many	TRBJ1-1	CASRYLMNTEAFF	TGTGCCAGCAGATACCTGATGAACACTGAAGCTTTCTTT
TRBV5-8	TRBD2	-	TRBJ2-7	CASSAAGGLFYEQYF	TGTGCCAGCAGCGCAGCGGGGGGCCTCTTCTACGAGCAGTACTTC
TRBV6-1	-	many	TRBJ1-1	CASSGYGIMNTEAFF	TGTGCCAGCAGTGGATACGGCATTATGAACACTGAAGCTTTCTTT
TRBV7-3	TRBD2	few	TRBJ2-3	CASSSHVAGVNTQYF	TGTGCCAGCAGCTCCCACGTAGCGGGGGTCAATACGCAGTATTTT
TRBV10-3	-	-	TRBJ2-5	CAISEGQGLQETQYF	TGTGCCATCAGTGAGGGGCAGGGGCTTCAGGAGACCCAGTACTTC
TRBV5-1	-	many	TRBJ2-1	CASSSDSPYNEQFF	TGCGCCAGCAGCTCGGACAGTCCCTACAATGAGCAGTTCTTC
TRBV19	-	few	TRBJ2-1	CASSIGGPHEQFF	TGTGCCAGTAGTATCGGGGGGCCCCATGAGCAGTTCTTC
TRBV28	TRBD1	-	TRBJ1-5	CASSDRGGGYKPQHF	TGTGCCAGCAGCGACAGGGGCGGCGGGTATAAGCCCCAGCATTTT
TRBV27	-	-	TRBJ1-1	CASTPRAGTEAFF	TGTGCCAGCACGCCCCGGGCGGGCACTGAAGCTTTCTTT
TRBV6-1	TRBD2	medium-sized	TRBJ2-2	CASSELAGGNTGELFF	TGTGCCAGCAGTGAACTAGCGGGAGGGAACACCGGGGAGCTGTTTTTT
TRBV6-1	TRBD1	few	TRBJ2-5	CASMGQGNKETQCF	TGTGCCAGCATGGGACAGGGTAACAAAGAGACCCAGTGCTTC
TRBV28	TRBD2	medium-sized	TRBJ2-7	CASSLTLGEGEEQYF	TGTGCCAGCAGTCTGACGCTGGGGGAGGGCGAGGAGCAGTACTTC
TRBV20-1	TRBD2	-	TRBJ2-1	CSARGTSGRPEQFF	TGCAGTGCTAGGGGGACTAGCGGGAGGCCTGAGCAGTTCTTC
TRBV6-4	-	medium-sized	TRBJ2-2	CASSDRDTGELFF	TGTGCCAGCAGTGACAGGGACACCGGGGAGCTGTTTTTT
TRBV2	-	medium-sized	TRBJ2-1	CASNGGLSYNEQFF	TGTGCCAGTAACGGGGGCCTCTCCTACAATGAGCAGTTCTTC
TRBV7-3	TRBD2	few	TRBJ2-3	CASSSTSGGANPSTDTQYF	TGTGCCAGCAGCTCGACTAGCGGGGGGGCCAATCCCAGCACAGATACGCAGTATTTT